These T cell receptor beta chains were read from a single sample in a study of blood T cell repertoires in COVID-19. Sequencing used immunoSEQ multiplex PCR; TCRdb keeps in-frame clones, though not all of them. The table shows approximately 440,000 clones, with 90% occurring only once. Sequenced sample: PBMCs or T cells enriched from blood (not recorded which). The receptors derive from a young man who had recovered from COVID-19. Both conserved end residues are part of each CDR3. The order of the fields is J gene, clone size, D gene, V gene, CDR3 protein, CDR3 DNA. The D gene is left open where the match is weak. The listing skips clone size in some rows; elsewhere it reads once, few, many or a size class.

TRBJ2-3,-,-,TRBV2,CASSERAGVVADTQYF,TGTGCCAGCAGTGAACGAGCGGGTGTAGTCGCAGATACGCAGTATTTT
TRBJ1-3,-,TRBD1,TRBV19,CASTASDRGSGNTIYF,TGTGCCAGTACTGCATCGGACAGGGGCTCTGGAAACACCATATATTTT
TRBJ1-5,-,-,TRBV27,CASSLRGGAQPQHF,TGTGCCAGCAGTTTACGTGGAGGGGCCCAGCCCCAGCATTTT
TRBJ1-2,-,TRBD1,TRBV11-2,CASSLDRVVPGYTF,TGTGCCAGCAGCTTGGACAGGGTTGTTCCTGGCTACACCTTC
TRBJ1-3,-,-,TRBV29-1,CSVGDSRSGNTIYF,TGCAGCGTCGGAGACAGTAGATCTGGAAACACCATATATTTT
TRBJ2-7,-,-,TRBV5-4,CASSLSPVDYEQYF,TGTGCCAGCAGCTTGTCCCCAGTCGACTACGAGCAGTACTTC
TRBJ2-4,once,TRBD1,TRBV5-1,CASSSRTGGNIQYF,TGCGCCAGCAGCTCACGGACAGGGGGAAACATTCAGTACTTC
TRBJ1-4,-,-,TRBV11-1,CASSRDRWAEKLFF,TGTGCCAGCAGCCGCGACCGATGGGCGGAAAAACTGTTTTTT
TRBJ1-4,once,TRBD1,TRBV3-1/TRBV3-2,CASRLTGIGEKLFF,TGTGCCAGCAGGTTGACAGGGATAGGGGAAAAACTGTTTTTT
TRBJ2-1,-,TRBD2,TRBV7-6,CASSSLAGGKSSYNEQFF,TGTGCCAGCAGCTCGTTAGCGGGAGGAAAGAGCTCCTACAATGAGCAGTTCTTC
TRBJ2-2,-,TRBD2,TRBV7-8,CASSSPTSLAGVAGELFF,TGTGCCAGCAGCTCCCCGACCTCACTAGCGGGGGTTGCCGGGGAGCTGTTTTTT
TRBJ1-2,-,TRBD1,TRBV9,CASSDTGQGVNYGYTF,TGTGCCAGCAGCGATACGGGACAGGGTGTAAACTATGGCTACACCTTC
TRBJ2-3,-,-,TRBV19,CASSIDGTGRGDTQYF,TGTGCCAGTAGTATAGATGGAACGGGGAGAGGGGATACGCAGTATTTT
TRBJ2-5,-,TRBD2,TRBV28,CASSSNIPLLAGRSQYF,TGTGCCAGCAGCTCGAATATCCCCTTACTAGCGGGAAGGTCCCAGTACTTC
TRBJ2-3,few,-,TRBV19,CASSYRLGADTQYF,TGTGCCAGCTCTTATCGGTTAGGAGCAGATACGCAGTATTTT
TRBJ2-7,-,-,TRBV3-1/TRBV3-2,CASSQDLTKAYEQYF,TGTGCCAGCAGCCAAGATCTGACTAAAGCCTACGAGCAGTACTTC
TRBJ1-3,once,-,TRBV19,CASSIGVQPFSGNTIYF,TGTGCCAGTAGTATAGGTGTACAGCCATTCTCTGGAAACACCATATATTTT
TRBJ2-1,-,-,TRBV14,CASSQDLRGKQFF,TGTGCCAGCAGCCAAGATCTCAGAGGGAAACAGTTCTTC
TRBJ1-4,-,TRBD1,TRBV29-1,CSAKTGTTNEKLFF,TGCAGCGCCAAGACAGGGACCACTAATGAAAAACTGTTTTTT
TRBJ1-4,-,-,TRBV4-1,CASSRPTAGMANEKLFF,TGCGCCAGCAGCCGCCCCACAGCGGGGATGGCTAATGAAAAACTGTTTTTT
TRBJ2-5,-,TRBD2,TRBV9,CASSVGGGGETQYF,TGTGCCAGCAGCGTAGGCGGGGGAGGGGAGACCCAGTACTTC
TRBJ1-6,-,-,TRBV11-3,CASSRTRNSYNSPLHF,TGTGCCAGCAGCCGGACACGTAACTCCTATAATTCACCCCTCCACTTT
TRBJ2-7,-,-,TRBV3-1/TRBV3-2,CASSQDEEGDEQYF,TGTGCCAGCAGCCAAGACGAAGAGGGGGACGAGCAGTACTTC
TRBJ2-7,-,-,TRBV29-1,CSVGTGISSSYEQYF,TGCAGCGTCGGAACAGGGATCTCGAGCTCCTACGAGCAGTACTTC
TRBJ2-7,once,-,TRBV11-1,CASSRATGTYEQYF,TGTGCCAGCAGCCGGGCAACCGGGACCTACGAGCAGTACTTC
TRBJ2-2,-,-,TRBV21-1,CASREQGTGELFF,TGTGCCAGCAGGGAACAGGGAACCGGGGAGCTGTTTTTT
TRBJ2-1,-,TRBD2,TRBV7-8,CASSLGPSGIYNEQFF,TGTGCCAGCAGCTTAGGGCCTAGCGGGATCTACAATGAGCAGTTCTTC
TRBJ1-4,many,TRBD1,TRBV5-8,CASSKGQGAREKLFF,TGTGCCAGCAGCAAAGGACAGGGGGCGAGGGAAAAACTGTTTTTT
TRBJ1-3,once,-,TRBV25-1,CASSESTGSGNTIYF,TGTGCCAGCAGTGAATCAACAGGGTCTGGAAACACCATATATTTT